This entry lists 22 T cell receptor beta chains sequenced from one sample in a study of cytomegalovirus exposure and HLA in healthy donors. The PCR contained 60 Vbeta and 13 Jbeta primers. Sequencing used immunoSEQ multiplex PCR; TCRdb keeps in-frame clones, though not all of them. Its table records some 110,000 clones. The sample was PBMCs. The receptors originated from a man aged 25 to 45 in good health and CMV-seronegative.

The chain is built from TRBV5-1 and TRBJ1-2; TRBD1 matches 8 bases. In germline, CDR1 is SGHRS, CDR2 YFSETQ. Germline trimming cut 0 bases from V and 7 bases from J; bases unmatched to any gene: 5. The CDR3 is 14 amino acids. CDR3 bases: TGCGCCAGCAGCTTGGGCGGACAGGGAGGTGGCTACACCTTC. Its translation is CASSLGGQGGGYTF.

This rearrangement joins TRBV28 to TRBJ1-2, with no clear D. Trimming removed 2 bases at V and 8 bases at J, with 15 bases between. Per the germline V gene, CDR1 is MDHEN and CDR2 is SYDVKM. This CDR3 is 14 amino acids long. CDR3 loop: CASSLGEGRGGYTF. The DNA of the CDR3 is TGTGCCAGCAGTTTAGGGGAGGGAAGAGGAGGCTACACCTTC.

The J gene is TRBJ2-5, the V gene TRBV13; a possible D gene is TRBD2 (6 bases). Trimming took 4 bases from V and 1 from J, leaving 10 bases between them. Germline V lookup: CDR1 PRHDT, CDR2 FYEKMQ (reference sequence). The CDR3 has 14 amino acids. The CDR3 is CASSSQRAQETQYF. For the CDR3, the DNA is TGTGCCAGCAGCTCCCAGCGGGCCCAAGAGACCCAGTACTTC.

The chain combines TRBV27 with TRBJ2-7, with D possibly matching TRBD1 (6 bases). Looked up from germline, CDR1 is MNHEY and CDR2 is SMNVEV (reference sequence). V was trimmed by 4 bases and J by 3 bases, leaving 10 bases between them. This CDR3 contains 13 residues. CDR3 amino acids: CASSYGQNYEQYF. The DNA of the CDR3 is TGTGCCAGCAGTTATGGACAGAACTACGAGCAGTACTTC.

The rearrangement joins TRBV7-2 to TRBJ2-2, with 8 bases identical to TRBD2. The germline V gene has CDR1 SGHTA and CDR2 FQGNSA. After removal of 4 bases from V and 5 bases from J, the junction contained 6 bases not matched to a gene. The CDR3 contains 15 residues. The CDR3 spells CASSSGLAGTGELFF. The CDR3 DNA follows: TGTGCCAGCAGCTCCGGACTAGCCGGGACCGGGGAGCTGTTTTTT.

This chain uses TRBV28 with TRBJ2-7, with a weak D call TRBD1 (6 bases). V lost 0 bases and J lost 10, with 10 bases in between. CDR3 length: 12 amino acids. CDR1 is MDHEN and CDR2 is SYDVKM in the germline V gene. The CDR3 region has the DNA TGTGCCAGCAGTTTATGGGGGGCTCAACAGTACTTC. It specifies CASSLWGAQQYF.

This sequence joins TRBV5-3 and TRBJ2-5; D is unclear. TRBV5-3 is an open reading frame, and its role is uncertain. V was trimmed by 2 bases and J by 2 bases, leaving 7 bases between them. This CDR3 has 13 amino acids. The DNA of the CDR3 is TGTGCCAGAAGCTTCGGGTCGCAAGAGACCCAGTACTTC. Its translation is CARSFGSQETQYF.

The chain couples TRBV21-1 to TRBJ1-1; no DNA check was done on the table's D call, TRBD1. TRBV21-1 is shown as a pseudogene. This CDR3 is 14 amino acids long. In DNA, the CDR3 is TGTGCCAGCAGCAAGACACCGGTAAAGATTGAAGCTTTCTTT. Translating gives CASSKTPVKIEAFF.

The chain couples TRBV7-8 to TRBJ2-5, with D unclear. In germline, CDR1 is SGHVS, CDR2 FQNEAQ. The V gene lost 5 bases and the J gene lost 1 base, with 8 bases spanning the gap. The CDR3 totals 13 residues. CDR3 nucleotides: TGTGCCAGCAGCCGGAGTGGCCAAGAGACCCAGTACTTC. As protein: CASSRSGQETQYF.

The chain couples TRBV4-1 to TRBJ2-5; 9 bases are shared with TRBD1. Matching the DNA end better, TRBJ2-7 makes the J call doubtful. Germline V gene data show CDR1 as MGHRA and CDR2 as YSYEKL. CDR3 length: 16 residues. CDR3 DNA: TGCGCCAGCAGCCAGGAGACAGGGGGAAGCCCCTACGAGCAGTACTTC. Translated: CASSQETGGSPYEQYF.

The chain uses TRBV7-2 and TRBJ1-3; 8 bases line up with TRBD1. V shed 5 bases, J shed 3 bases, and the junction held 6 bases outside the gene matches. Germline V gene sequence: CDR1 SGHTA, CDR2 FQGNSA. The length of the CDR3 is 15 residues. The CDR3 DNA is TGTGCCAGCAGCAGGGTACAGGGGGTTGGAAACACCATATATTTT. Protein: CASSRVQGVGNTIYF.

The chain recombines TRBV29-1 with TRBJ1-2; unclear D gene. CDR3 length equals 12 residues. V was trimmed by 8 bases and J by 8 bases, leaving 18 bases between them. The germline CDR1 and CDR2 sequences are SQVTM and ANQGSEA. CDR3 coding DNA: TGCAGCACCGGGGTCCCTGAGAGAGGCTACACCTTC. Encoded protein: CSTGVPERGYTF.

V and J are TRBV27 and TRBJ1-6; perhaps TRBD1 as D (6 bases). The CDR3 runs to 15 residues. Trimming removed 6 bases from V and 5 bases from J, with 14 bases in between. CDR1 MNHEY and CDR2 SMNVEV come from the germline V gene (reference sequence). In nucleotides, the CDR3 is TGTGCCAGCAGCCACAGGGTTGGGGATAATTCACCCCTCCACTTT. Its protein product is CASSHRVGDNSPLHF.

The V call is TRBV6-4, the J call TRBJ1-1, with 7 nucleotides matching TRBD1. From germline, CDR1 is MRHNA and CDR2 SNTAGT. This CDR3 has 13 amino acids. V was pared by 5 bases and J by 4 bases, with 4 bases of the junction left unmatched. CDR3: CASSLNRGTEAFF. Here the CDR3 DNA reads TGTGCCAGCAGTCTTAACAGGGGCACTGAAGCTTTCTTT.

The chain employs TRBV28 and TRBJ2-2, with 11 bases fitting TRBD1. CDR1 MDHEN and CDR2 SYDVKM come from the germline V gene. This CDR3 spans 16 amino acids. J gave up 5 bases and V 5 bases, and 7 bases lay outside the gene matches. CDR3: CASSVPGTGGTGELFF. CDR3 bases: TGTGCCAGCAGTGTGCCCGGGACAGGGGGGACCGGGGAGCTGTTTTTT.

This chain uses TRBV5-1 with TRBJ1-3, with D perhaps matching TRBD1 (5 bases). The V end was cut by 0 bases, the J end by 0 bases, with 7 bases between. The CDR3 has 15 residues. From germline, CDR1 is SGHRS and CDR2 YFSETQ. The DNA of the CDR3 is TGCGCCAGCAGCTTGGGACAGATCTCTGGAAACACCATATATTTT. Its translation: CASSLGQISGNTIYF.

V and J are TRBV21-1 and TRBJ1-1. TRBV21-1 constitutes a pseudogene. This CDR3 spans 15 amino acids. In nucleotides, the CDR3 is TGTGCCAGCAGCCGACTCTGGCGGCCATACACTGAAGCTTTCTTT. Translating it yields CASSRLWRPYTEAFF.

The CDR3 spells CASGLVSGGELFF. CDR3 DNA sequence: TGTGCTAGTGGTTTGGTAAGCGGCGGGGAGCTGTTTTTT. The chain is built from TRBV12-5 and TRBJ2-2; tentatively, D is TRBD2 (5 bases). This CDR3 has 13 amino acids. Germline CDR1 reads LGHNT; CDR2 reads FRNRAP. Trimming shortened V by 0 bases and J by 7 bases, and 6 bases separated the two germline ends.

V and J are TRBV10-1 and TRBJ1-3; TRBD1 matches 9 bases. V lost 0 bases and J lost 2; bases outside the gene matches: 5. CDR1 and CDR2 from the germline V gene are WNHNN and SYGVQD (reference sequence). The CDR3 length is 17 residues. This chain's CDR3 is CASSESRDREPGNTIYF. CDR3 DNA: TGCGCCAGCAGTGAGTCCCGGGACAGGGAGCCTGGAAACACCATATATTTT.

The chain couples TRBV30 to TRBJ2-1, with a weak D call TRBD1 (5 bases). Per the germline V gene, CDR1 is GTSNPN and CDR2 is SVGIG (reference sequence). V lost 0 bases, J lost 7 bases, and 7 bases lay in between. The CDR3 has 12 amino acids. CDR3 nucleotide sequence: TGTGCCTGGAGTGTCGCAGGGAATGAGCAGTTCTTC. Translated: CAWSVAGNEQFF.

This chain connects TRBV4-3 to TRBJ1-1; D uncertain. This CDR3 is 15 amino acids long. Trimming took 0 bases from V and 0 from J, leaving 8 bases between them. Germline-derived CDR1 and CDR2 are LGHNA and YSLEER. The CDR3 DNA is TGCGCCAGCAGCCAAGATCGAGATTTGAACACTGAAGCTTTCTTT. Protein product: CASSQDRDLNTEAFF.

The chain is built from TRBV5-3 and TRBJ2-7; TRBD1 might be the D (6 bases). TRBV5-3 is placed among ORFs of uncertain function. The CDR3 consists of 16 residues. Trimming removed 3 bases from V and 0 bases from J, with 16 bases in between. The CDR3 DNA follows: TGTGCCAGAAGCTCGGCGGACAGTTGGAGCTCCTACGAGCAGTACTTC. This encodes CARSSADSWSSYEQYF.